One and the same sample provided the 8 T cell receptor beta chains below, sequenced in a study of cytomegalovirus exposure and HLA in healthy donors. Vbeta (60) and Jbeta (13) primers were used in the PCR. Libraries were prepared by immunoSEQ multiplex PCR; TCRdb keeps only in-frame clonotypes and omits some of them. In all, the sample yields roughly 62,000 clones. Sequencing was done on a sample of PBMCs. These receptors were taken from a woman under 30 in good health and CMV-seronegative.

As to this clone: The germline gene is not matched at one end of the junction; a read error may be the cause. The rearrangement joins TRBV19 to TRBJ2-7; possible D gene TRBD2, 5 bases. The germline V gene encodes CDR1 LNHDA and CDR2 SQIVND (reference sequence). CDR3 size: 15 residues. The CDR3 DNA is TGTGCCAGTAGTTTAGACCTAGCCCGCGCCTACGAGCAGTACTTC. This encodes CASSLDLARAYEQYF. The variable domain in full, completed from reference TRBV19 and TRBJ2-7, reads DGGITQSPKYLFRKEGQNVTLSCEQNLNHDAMYWYRQDPGQGLRLIYYSQIVNDFQKGDIAEGYSVSREKKESFPLTVTSAQKNPTAFYLCASSLDLARAYEQYFGPGTRLTVT.

The V call is TRBV7-8, the J call TRBJ2-7, with D tentatively TRBD1 (6 bases). The V and J ends lost 5 bases and 2 bases respectively, with 13 bases between them. Looked up from germline, CDR1 is SGHVS and CDR2 is FQNEAQ. This CDR3 region has 14 residues. Here the CDR3 reads CASSVLRGPYEQYF. CDR3 nucleotide sequence: TGTGCCAGCAGCGTGCTCAGGGGACCCTACGAGCAGTACTTC.

The V and J genes are TRBV29-1 and TRBJ2-5; D uncertain. Trimming stripped 6 bases from V and 5 bases from J, with 7 bases between. CDR3 length: 10 residues. Germline values: CDR1 SQVTM, CDR2 ANQGSEA. CDR3 region: CSVFYETQYF. For the CDR3, the DNA is TGCAGCGTCTTCTATGAGACCCAGTACTTC.

Its frequency marks this clone as medium-sized (0.01 to 0.1%). The V and J genes are TRBV4-2 and TRBJ2-3, with D maybe TRBD2 (6 bases). The germline CDR1 and CDR2 sequences are LGHNA and YNFKEQ. CDR3 length: 15 residues. Trimming removed 0 bases at V and 3 bases at J, with 10 bases between. This chain's CDR3 is CASSQESGPTDTQYF. CDR3 in DNA: TGTGCCAGCAGCCAAGAAAGCGGGCCTACAGATACGCAGTATTTT.

V gene TRBV29-1 combines with J gene TRBJ2-1; the D gene is possibly TRBD2 (6 bases). V was shortened by 6 bases and J by 5 bases, with 23 bases between the two germline ends. The CDR3 is made up of 16 amino acids. Germline loops: CDR1 SQVTM, CDR2 ANQGSEA. In DNA form, the CDR3 reads TGCAGCGTCTCTGGGGGGTCAGGGAAAACCGACAATGAGCAGTTCTTC. It is translated as CSVSGGSGKTDNEQFF.

The chain joins TRBV5-6 to TRBJ2-7; 11 bases line up with TRBD2. This CDR3 is built from 14 residues. Germline trimming cut 4 bases from V and 3 bases from J; bases unmatched to any gene: 3. Germline V CDR1 and CDR2: SGHDT, YYEEEE. CDR3 in amino acids: CASSPGLAVYEQYF. The CDR3 nucleotides read TGTGCCAGCAGCCCGGGACTAGCGGTCTACGAGCAGTACTTC.

The chain employs TRBV29-1 and TRBJ1-1, with 10 bases identical to TRBD1. The CDR3 sequence is 14 residues long. Germline V CDR1 and CDR2: SQVTM, ANQGSEA. V lost 2 bases, J lost 3 bases, and 3 bases stayed unmatched. The CDR3 protein is CSVERDRGYTEAFF. The CDR3 coding sequence is TGCAGCGTTGAAAGGGACAGGGGCTACACTGAAGCTTTCTTT.

This chain connects TRBV4-1 to TRBJ1-1; possibly TRBD1 for D (5 bases). V shed 4 bases and J shed 1 base, with 10 bases lying between them. This CDR3 contains 14 residues. Germline lookup yields CDR1 MGHRA and CDR2 YSYEKL. The CDR3 nucleotides read TGCGCCAGCAGCCTGATCGGGGGGAACACTGAAGCTTTCTTT. It encodes CASSLIGGNTEAFF.